Many counts were recorded for the clone carrying this T cell receptor (beta chain). The data were taken from a study of regulatory T cells in long-lasting Graves disease. CDR1 MNHEY and CDR2 SMNVEV come from the germline V gene (reference sequence). The CDR3 length is 12 residues. The V gene lost 10 bases and the J gene lost 0 bases, with 7 bases spanning the gap. The time point was: newly diagnosed GD, antithyroid drugs for less than 3 months. PBMC RNA served as the TCR library source. Through Arm-PCR of CDR3 regions and iRepertoire HTBI primers, TCR beta libraries were built. TCRdb re-derived calls from the multiplex PCR reads in MiXCR, one entry per CDR3 protein. This table has a few hundred thousand distinct CDR3 sequences, approximately 13% appearing once. These same records also appear under a second study, on T cells in Graves' hyperthyroidism and ophthalmopathy. Per that study: No progression to ophthalmopathy during 18 months of follow-up defined stable disease.

The TCR originated in a man aged 25 to 40 with Graves disease. The chain joins TRBV27 to TRBJ1-3; no clear D. The sample here was peripheral blood mononuclear cells (PBMCs), taken at new diagnosis, from a patient treated with antithyroid drugs. CDR3: CATGPSGNTIYF. DNA of the CDR3: TGTGCCACCGGGCCCTCTGGAAACACCATATATTTT.